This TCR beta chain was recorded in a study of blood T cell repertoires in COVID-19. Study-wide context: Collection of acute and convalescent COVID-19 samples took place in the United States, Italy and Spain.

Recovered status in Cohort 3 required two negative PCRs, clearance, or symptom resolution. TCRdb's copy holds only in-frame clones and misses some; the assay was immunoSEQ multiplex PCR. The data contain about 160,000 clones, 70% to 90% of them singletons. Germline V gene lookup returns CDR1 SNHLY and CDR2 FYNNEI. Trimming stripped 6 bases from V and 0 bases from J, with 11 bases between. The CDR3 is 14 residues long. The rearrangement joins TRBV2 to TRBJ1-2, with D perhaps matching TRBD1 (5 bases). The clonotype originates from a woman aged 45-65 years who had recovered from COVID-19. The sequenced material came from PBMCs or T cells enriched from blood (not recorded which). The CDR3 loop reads CASREQVANYGYTF. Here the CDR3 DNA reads TGTGCCAGCAGGGAACAGGTAGCTAACTATGGCTACACCTTC.